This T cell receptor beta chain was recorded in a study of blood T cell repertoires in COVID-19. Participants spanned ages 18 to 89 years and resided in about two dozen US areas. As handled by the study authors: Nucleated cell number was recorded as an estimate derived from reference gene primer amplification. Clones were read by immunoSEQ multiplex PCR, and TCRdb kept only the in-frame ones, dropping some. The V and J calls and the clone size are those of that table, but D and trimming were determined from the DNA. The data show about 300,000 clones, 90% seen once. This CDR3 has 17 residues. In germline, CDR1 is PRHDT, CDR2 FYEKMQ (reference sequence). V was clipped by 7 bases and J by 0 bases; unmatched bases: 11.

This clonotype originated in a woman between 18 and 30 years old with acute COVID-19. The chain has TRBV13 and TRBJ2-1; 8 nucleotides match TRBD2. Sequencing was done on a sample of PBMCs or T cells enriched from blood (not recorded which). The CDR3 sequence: CASMGTSGKSSYNEQFF. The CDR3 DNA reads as TGTGCCAGCATGGGCACTAGCGGAAAGAGCTCCTACAATGAGCAGTTCTTC.